The present T cell receptor (beta chain) was sequenced within a study of Ad26.COV2.S vaccination and SARS-CoV-2 variants. As for the study in general: Enrolled in COV1001, the donor was in the Ad26.COV2.S trial arm, which received the vaccine. Once, or twice with 56 days between doses, Ad26.COV2.S was given intramuscularly. Notes on the study in general: The authors reported substantial breadth in spike-specific CD8+ and CD4+ T cell responses after vaccination.

Treatment: around 19 received Ad26.COV2.S at low or high dose, single or two shots; 5 received placebo; per-sample allocation not given. Specimen acquisition occurred on day 63 following the initial vaccine or placebo injection. An adult of 18-55 years in Boston served as donor. Details on this clone: The antigen is not known.

Profiling relied on immunoSEQ multiplex PCR, and the TCRdb table lists in-frame clones only, not all of them. This sample yields about 400,000 clones, of which 89% are seen a single time; under 2% belongs to the top ten. The receptor comes from a person aged 18 to 65 who received the Ad26.COV2.S COVID-19 vaccine or a placebo. Sequencing used peripheral blood, obtained in a trial of Ad26.COV2.S vaccine versus placebo.

The CDR3: CASSTTGTGSSEQYF. The CDR3 DNA sequence: TGTGCCAGTAGTACGACCGGGACAGGGTCCAGCGAGCAGTACTTC. The V and J genes are TRBV19 and TRBJ2-7, with 9 bases matching TRBD1. The germline V gene encodes CDR1 LNHDA and CDR2 SQIVND (reference sequence). Unmatched junction bases numbered 10, after V lost 4 bases and J lost 6 bases. The CDR3 contains 15 residues.